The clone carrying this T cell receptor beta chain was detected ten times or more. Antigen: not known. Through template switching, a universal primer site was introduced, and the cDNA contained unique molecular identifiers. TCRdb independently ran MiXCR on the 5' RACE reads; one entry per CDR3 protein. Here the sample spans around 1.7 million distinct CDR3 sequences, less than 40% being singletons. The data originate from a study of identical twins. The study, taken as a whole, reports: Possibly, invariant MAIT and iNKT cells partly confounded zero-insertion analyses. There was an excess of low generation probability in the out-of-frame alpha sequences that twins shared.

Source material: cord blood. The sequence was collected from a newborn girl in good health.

CDR3 nucleotide sequence: TGCAGCGTTACCCTACCGGACAGGGTTTTTGTTCCTAGCACAGATACGCAGTATTTT. It encodes CSVTLPDRVFVPSTDTQYF. The J gene is TRBJ2-3, the V gene TRBV29-1; 8 bases map to TRBD1. CDR1 and CDR2 (germline): SQVTM, ANQGSEA. V lost 5 bases and J lost 0; bases outside the gene matches: 19. The CDR3 sequence is 19 residues long.